This is a list of T cell receptor beta chains from one sample in a study of shared clonotypes between healthy human individuals. Sequenced by immunoSEQ multiplex PCR; TCRdb stores in-frame clones only, minus some. The table has 700,000 to 950,000 clones, 96% seen once. Sequencing was done on a sample of naive CD8+ T cells sorted from blood. The receptors come from a young man in good health. Both conserved end residues are part of each CDR3.

j_call cdr3_length v_call cdr3_aa
TRBJ2-1 15 TRBV19 CASSIRNRLNNEQFF
TRBJ1-5 15 TRBV4-1 CASSHTGGGNQPQHF
TRBJ2-1 14 TRBV12-5 CASGSGTGYNEQFF
TRBJ2-1 12 TRBV7-9 CASSFGYNEQFF
TRBJ2-1 13 TRBV28 CASSSEQGNEQFF
TRBJ2-1 16 TRBV4-3 CASSQDRSPRSDEQFF
TRBJ2-3 14 TRBV5-1 CASSEGQGADTQYF
TRBJ2-1 14 TRBV29-1 CSVEAGESYNEQFF
TRBJ2-3 15 TRBV15 CATSREIVSTDTQYF
TRBJ2-6 18 TRBV5-1 CASSSEGRQSSGANVLTF
TRBJ2-2 15 TRBV27 CASRPGTFSTGELFF
TRBJ1-5 15 TRBV7-9 CASSGGQGINQPQHF
TRBJ1-4 15 TRBV15 CATSRVRSENEKLFF
TRBJ2-5 12 TRBV5-5 CASSFLGETQYF
TRBJ2-1 13 TRBV10-3 CATRLVSNNEQFF
TRBJ2-1 17 TRBV2 CASRVQGADYRLNEQFF
TRBJ2-5 13 TRBV29-1 CSVDAGVGETQYF
TRBJ1-1 17 TRBV15 CATSRDQTVVRDSEAFF
TRBJ2-3 14 TRBV27 CASSTSGRTDTQYF
TRBJ1-2 15 TRBV6-5 CASSPTGQGIYGYTF
TRBJ2-1 15 TRBV9 CASSVDRGWDNEQFF
TRBJ1-3 18 TRBV4-1 CASSQETRAGGFGNTIYF
TRBJ2-1 14 TRBV28 CASSLGQYNNEQFF
TRBJ2-5 16 TRBV27 CASSSPLGDRGGTQYF
TRBJ2-2 16 TRBV7-8 CASSLRAGGPTGELFF
TRBJ1-5 15 TRBV28 CASWDRGYSNQPQHF
TRBJ1-2 15 TRBV4-3 CASSQDEVPGYGYTF
TRBJ1-4 15 TRBV29-1 CSVLQRQAFNEKLFF
TRBJ2-6 15 TRBV5-5 CASSPAPFGANVLTF
TRBJ2-2 15 TRBV7-9 CASSLGPTHTGELFF
TRBJ2-3 16 TRBV9 CASSVEGGTSTDTQYF
TRBJ2-7 16 TRBV7-9 CASSFLAGGSSYEQYF
TRBJ2-1 11 TRBV10-2 CASSGSGEQFF
TRBJ1-2 14 TRBV7-9 CASSLASRGHGYTF
TRBJ2-7 16 TRBV7-9 CASSFSSGRGFYEQYF
TRBJ2-7 12 TRBV19 CASKRAGGEQYF
TRBJ2-7 13 TRBV7-9 CASSLDTTYEQYF
TRBJ1-1 11 TRBV10-3 CASQGGLKAFF
TRBJ2-3 16 TRBV7-6 CASSRPRDRNTDTQYF
TRBJ2-5 15 TRBV25-1 CASSENRIIQETQYF
TRBJ2-1 17 TRBV14 CASSQEAGTGVYNEQFF
TRBJ2-1 14 TRBV27 CASSLQENYNEQFF
TRBJ1-5 14 TRBV28 CASSLSRRGQPQHF
TRBJ2-7 15 TRBV27 CASSFSQGGTYEQYF
TRBJ2-2 11 TRBV6-1 CAIRAAGELFF
TRBJ1-1 16 TRBV14 CASSPQGGGMNTEAFF
TRBJ2-7 20 TRBV5-1 CASTEVAGLAGLVSSYEQYF
TRBJ2-1 14 TRBV29-1 CSSPGSGFYNEQFF
TRBJ2-7 13 TRBV10-3 CAIGPGVLGEQYF
TRBJ2-1 17 TRBV7-9 CASRPTSGSHLQGEQFF
TRBJ1-5 14 TRBV28 CASSPGDGYQPQHF
TRBJ2-1 14 TRBV25-1 CASSQGTNYNEQFF
TRBJ2-2 17 TRBV5-1 CASSSLLRGLNTGELFF
TRBJ1-1 14 TRBV5-4 CASSLDIGDTEAFF